These T cell receptor beta chains were read from a single sample in a study of cytomegalovirus exposure and HLA in healthy donors. TCRdb's copy holds only in-frame clones and misses some; the assay was immunoSEQ multiplex PCR. The sample yields about 140,000 clones, roughly 80% seen once. What was sequenced was PBMCs. Receptor source: a man younger than 35 in good health and CMV-seronegative. Both conserved end residues are part of each CDR3. Fields, in order: clone size, J gene, D gene, V gene, CDR3 DNA, CDR3 protein. The D gene is left open where the match is weak. A clone size is listed for some rows: how often the clone was seen (once, few, many), or a class if it is expanded.

clone_size: .; j_call: TRBJ1-6; d_call: .; v_call: TRBV19; cdr3_nt: TGTGCCAGTAGTACTTATGAGGGAGGTAATTCACCCCTCCACTTT; cdr3_aa: CASSTYEGGNSPLHF
clone_size: .; j_call: TRBJ1-2; d_call: TRBD1; v_call: TRBV15; cdr3_nt: TGTGCCACCAACGACGGCGGGGTACAGGGGAACTATGGCTACACCTTC; cdr3_aa: CATNDGGVQGNYGYTF
clone_size: .; j_call: TRBJ1-1; d_call: .; v_call: TRBV7-6; cdr3_nt: TGTGCCAGCAGCTTAGAGCAGGGCACTGAAGCTTTCTTT; cdr3_aa: CASSLEQGTEAFF
clone_size: .; j_call: TRBJ2-7; d_call: .; v_call: TRBV5-1; cdr3_nt: TGCGCCAGCAGCTTGAGCCACAGCCTCTACGAGCAGTACTTC; cdr3_aa: CASSLSHSLYEQYF
clone_size: .; j_call: TRBJ2-1; d_call: .; v_call: TRBV6-6; cdr3_nt: TGTGCCAGCAGTTACACCATGGTGAGCTCCTACAATGAGCAGTTCTTC; cdr3_aa: CASSYTMVSSYNEQFF
clone_size: .; j_call: TRBJ1-1; d_call: .; v_call: TRBV7-9; cdr3_nt: TGTGCCAGCAGCCGAGGACGGGATGAAGCTTTCTTT; cdr3_aa: CASSRGRDEAFF
clone_size: .; j_call: TRBJ2-5; d_call: .; v_call: TRBV5-1; cdr3_nt: TGCGCCAGCAGTACCAGTGGCAGGTCATACCAAGAGACCCAGTACTTC; cdr3_aa: CASSTSGRSYQETQYF
clone_size: .; j_call: TRBJ2-3; d_call: TRBD2; v_call: TRBV6-4; cdr3_nt: TGTGCCAGCAGTGACTCTAGCGGGGGCACAGATACGCAGTATTTT; cdr3_aa: CASSDSSGGTDTQYF
clone_size: .; j_call: TRBJ2-3; d_call: .; v_call: TRBV6-1; cdr3_nt: TGTGCCAGCAGTAAGCGGACAGGCACAGATACGCAGTATTTT; cdr3_aa: CASSKRTGTDTQYF
clone_size: .; j_call: TRBJ1-5; d_call: .; v_call: TRBV25-1; cdr3_nt: TGTGCCAGCAGTCCAGGGGAGTACCAGCCCCAGCATTTT; cdr3_aa: CASSPGEYQPQHF
clone_size: .; j_call: TRBJ1-2; d_call: TRBD1; v_call: TRBV2; cdr3_nt: TGTGCCAGCAGTGGCCCCCCAGGACAGGGGGCTAGGAGCTACACCTTC; cdr3_aa: CASSGPPGQGARSYTF
clone_size: .; j_call: TRBJ2-7; d_call: TRBD1; v_call: TRBV4-3; cdr3_nt: TGCGCCAGCAGCCAAGAAGGGACAGGGGACTCCTACGAGCAGTACTTC; cdr3_aa: CASSQEGTGDSYEQYF
clone_size: once; j_call: TRBJ2-3; d_call: .; v_call: TRBV2; cdr3_nt: TGTGCCAGCAGTTTCATCGGGGGTGGCACAGATACGCAGTATTTT; cdr3_aa: CASSFIGGGTDTQYF
clone_size: .; j_call: TRBJ1-2; d_call: .; v_call: TRBV5-1; cdr3_nt: TGCGCCAGCAGCTCTTACTTGGGCTACACCTTC; cdr3_aa: CASSSYLGYTF
clone_size: .; j_call: TRBJ1-1; d_call: .; v_call: TRBV6-5; cdr3_nt: TGTGCCAGCAGCCTCCTCAGGGGAAGAGGAACTGAAGCTTTCTTT; cdr3_aa: CASSLLRGRGTEAFF
clone_size: .; j_call: TRBJ1-1; d_call: TRBD1; v_call: TRBV5-1; cdr3_nt: TGCGCCAGCAGCTTGGGGCCGACAGGGAAGAACACTGAAGCTTTCTTT; cdr3_aa: CASSLGPTGKNTEAFF
clone_size: .; j_call: TRBJ2-1; d_call: TRBD2; v_call: TRBV7-2; cdr3_nt: TGTGCCAGCAGGACTAGCACTTTCAATGAGCAGTTCTTC; cdr3_aa: CASRTSTFNEQFF
clone_size: .; j_call: TRBJ2-3; d_call: .; v_call: TRBV10-3; cdr3_nt: TGTGCCAGCGGCTCGGGAACTACAGATACGCAGTATTTT; cdr3_aa: CASGSGTTDTQYF
clone_size: once; j_call: TRBJ1-6; d_call: TRBD1; v_call: TRBV28; cdr3_nt: TGTGCCAGCAGTTTGCACAGGGGGGGGAATTCACCCCTCCACTTT; cdr3_aa: CASSLHRGGNSPLHF
clone_size: .; j_call: TRBJ2-4; d_call: .; v_call: TRBV5-1; cdr3_nt: TGCGCCAGCAGCTGGGGGGGGGCTCAGGCCAAAAACATTCAGTACTTC; cdr3_aa: CASSWGGAQAKNIQYF
clone_size: .; j_call: TRBJ1-3; d_call: .; v_call: TRBV30; cdr3_nt: TGTGCCTGGAGTGAGACAAGGGGCAGTGGAAACACCATATATTTT; cdr3_aa: CAWSETRGSGNTIYF
clone_size: .; j_call: TRBJ1-2; d_call: TRBD1; v_call: TRBV6-5; cdr3_nt: TGTGCCAGCAGAGAATTGACAGGGCTCTATGGCTACACCTTC; cdr3_aa: CASRELTGLYGYTF
clone_size: once; j_call: TRBJ2-6; d_call: .; v_call: TRBV7-3; cdr3_nt: TGTGCCAGCAGCCCCCAGGGGTCTGGGGCCAACGTCCTGACTTTC; cdr3_aa: CASSPQGSGANVLTF
clone_size: .; j_call: TRBJ1-1; d_call: .; v_call: TRBV7-2; cdr3_nt: TGTGCCAGCAGCCCCCTTGGGAGAATGAACACTGAAGCTTTCTTT; cdr3_aa: CASSPLGRMNTEAFF
clone_size: .; j_call: TRBJ2-7; d_call: .; v_call: TRBV7-8; cdr3_nt: TGTGCCAGCAGCCCGGGCGGGGCAGAGCAGTACTTC; cdr3_aa: CASSPGGAEQYF
clone_size: .; j_call: TRBJ2-7; d_call: TRBD1; v_call: TRBV10-2; cdr3_nt: TGCGCCAGCAGGCCGGGACAGATTTACGAGCAGTACTTC; cdr3_aa: CASRPGQIYEQYF